The 30 T cell receptor beta chains reported below all come from one sample, sequenced in a study of T cells after yellow fever vaccination. TCRdb used MiXCR to reprocess the 5' RACE reads, holding one entry per CDR3 protein. The sample yields some 600,000 distinct CDR3 sequences, roughly 17% seen once. Here the sequenced sample was PBMCs, taken about 5 days after the first yellow fever vaccination. The source of these receptors is a man younger than 35 who received the YFV17D yellow fever vaccine.

The chain joins TRBV19 to TRBJ1-1, with 9 bases lining up with TRBD1. Germline CDR1 is LNHDA and CDR2 is SQIVND (reference sequence). V shed 5 bases, J shed 11 bases, and the junction held 12 bases outside the gene matches. The CDR3 runs 14 residues. CDR3: CASSPGAGTGTAFF. CDR3 nucleotides: TGTGCCAGTAGTCCCGGGGCCGGGACAGGGACTGCTTTCTTT.

V usage is TRBV3-1 and J usage is TRBJ2-2, with 7 bases matching TRBD1. V shed 4 bases and J 4 bases; nucleotides not matched to a gene: 3. This CDR3 spans 14 amino acids. CDR1 is LGHDT and CDR2 is YNNKEL in the germline V gene (reference sequence). Written as DNA, the CDR3 is TGTGCCAGCAGCCTCCGGGACAGCACCGGGGAGCTGTTTTTT. Its translation: CASSLRDSTGELFF.

Here the CDR3 reads CSARALAGASYNEQFF. CDR3 nucleotides: TGCAGTGCTAGAGCACTAGCGGGGGCAAGCTACAATGAGCAGTTCTTC. This rearrangement joins TRBV20-1 to TRBJ2-1, with 11 bases aligning to TRBD2. This CDR3 is 16 amino acids long. In germline, CDR1 is DFQATT, CDR2 SNEGSKA (reference sequence). The V gene end was trimmed by 1 base and the J gene end by 3 bases; junction bases not matched to a gene: 5.

The V and J genes are TRBV5-1 and TRBJ2-3; D is undetermined. The CDR3 contains 14 residues. Looked up from germline, CDR1 is SGHRS and CDR2 is YFSETQ. Trimming cost V 4 bases and J 4 bases, with 13 bases left between them. This CDR3 reads CASSPTPEADTQYF. The CDR3 nucleotides read TGCGCCAGCAGCCCGACCCCAGAGGCAGATACGCAGTATTTT.

This clonotype was seen more than once but under ten times. CDR3 nucleotides: TGTGCCAGCAGTTACTCGGCTAGCGGAGGCTACGAGCAGTACGTC. It specifies CASSYSASGGYEQYV. The V call is TRBV6-5, the J call TRBJ2-7; 7 bases are shared with TRBD2. The CDR3 covers 15 residues. Germline loops: CDR1 MNHEY, CDR2 SVGAGI. Trimming cost V 0 bases and J 3 bases; bases outside gene matches: 5.

This clonotype was observed a handful of times. V is TRBV4-1 and J is TRBJ1-2; no clear D gene. In germline, CDR1 is MGHRA, CDR2 YSYEKL. Between the trimmed V and J ends, which lost 3 bases and 8 bases, there was a span of 7 bases. The CDR3 length is 11 residues. This CDR3 reads CASSQIGGYTF. The CDR3, as DNA: TGCGCCAGCAGCCAGATCGGGGGCTACACCTTC.

The chain is built from TRBV5-1 and TRBJ2-2; 8 nucleotides match TRBD1. V lost 3 bases to trimming and J lost 3 bases; unmatched junction nucleotides: 7. The CDR3 has 16 residues. The germline V gene has CDR1 SGHRS and CDR2 YFSETQ. The CDR3 coding sequence is TGCGCCAGCAGCTGGACAGGGATGATGGACACCGGGGAGCTGTTTTTT. As protein: CASSWTGMMDTGELFF. Full variable domain (missing parts from reference TRBV5-1 and TRBJ2-2): KAGVTQTPRYLIKTRGQQVTLSCSPISGHRSVSWYQQTPGQGLQFLFEYFSETQRNKGNFPGRFSGRQFSNSRSEMNVSTLELGDSALYLCASSWTGMMDTGELFFGEGSRLTVL.

This clonotype was counted a few times. The genes are TRBV4-2 and TRBJ2-2, with a weak D call TRBD2 (5 bases). Germline CDR1 reads LGHNA; CDR2 reads YNFKEQ. The CDR3 extends over 18 amino acids. Trimming took off 2 bases at V and 2 bases at J, with 18 bases between the two ends. The CDR3 sequence: CASSQPWTGNINTGELFF. CDR3 DNA: TGTGCCAGCAGCCAACCGTGGACGGGAAACATCAACACCGGGGAGCTGTTTTTT.

This clonotype was observed a handful of times. The V call is TRBV10-3, the J call TRBJ1-5; 9 bases agree with TRBD1. J gave up 5 bases and V 6 bases, and 5 bases lay outside the gene matches. The CDR3 runs 14 residues. Germline CDR1 and CDR2: ENHRY and SYGVKD. The CDR3 loop reads CAIRRDRDDQPQHF. For the CDR3, the DNA is TGTGCCATCAGACGGGACAGGGATGATCAGCCCCAGCATTTT.

The chain joins TRBV2 to TRBJ2-7; D uncertain. The V end was cut by 6 bases, the J end by 4 bases, with 10 bases between. The germline V gene has CDR1 SNHLY and CDR2 FYNNEI. This CDR3 is built from 12 residues. The CDR3 bases are TGTGCCAGCAGATCCGACGATTACGAGCAGTACTTC. It yields the protein CASRSDDYEQYF.

The table lists this clonotype with a few counts. The rearrangement links TRBV20-1 to TRBJ2-1, with 8 positions matching TRBD1. The length of the CDR3 is 14 residues. The V gene end was trimmed by 5 bases and the J gene end by 5 bases; junction bases not matched to a gene: 8. Germline CDR1 DFQATT, CDR2 SNEGSKA (reference sequence). This CDR3 is CSASDRGINNEQFF. CDR3 in DNA: TGCAGTGCTTCAGACAGGGGTATCAACAATGAGCAGTTCTTC.

This clonotype has more than one count but fewer than ten. The chain recombines TRBV4-3 with TRBJ1-2; 10 bases align to TRBD1. J gave up 2 bases and V 2 bases, and 5 bases lay outside the gene matches. Germline V gene sequence: CDR1 LGHNA, CDR2 YSLEER. CDR3 size: 16 residues. CDR3 residues: CASSQYRQGANYGYTF. The CDR3 nucleotides are TGCGCCAGCAGCCAATATAGACAGGGGGCGAACTATGGCTACACCTTC.

V is TRBV2 and J is TRBJ2-5; possibly TRBD2 for D (6 bases). Trimming stripped 7 bases from V and 4 bases from J, with 13 bases between. The CDR3 length is 13 residues. CDR1 and CDR2 (germline): SNHLY, FYNNEI. In DNA, the CDR3 is TGTGCCAGCACCGCAGTGGGAGGAGAGACCCAGTACTTC. Translated: CASTAVGGETQYF.

V gene TRBV12-3 or TRBV12-4 combines with J gene TRBJ1-4, with TRBD1 identical over 9 bases. The length of the CDR3 is 16 residues. With 3 bases clipped from V and 8 bases from J, the junction kept 10 bases outside the gene matches. The CDR3 protein is CASSFLPGQGGEKLFF. Here the CDR3 DNA reads TGTGCCAGCAGTTTCCTACCGGGACAGGGAGGGGAAAAACTGTTTTTT.

This clonotype was observed a handful of times. The chain joins TRBV12-5 to TRBJ1-2, with 7 bases fitting TRBD1. J gave up 8 bases and V 0 bases, and 9 bases lay outside the gene matches. Germline assignment: CDR1 LGHNT and CDR2 FRNRAP. The CDR3 consists of 15 residues. The CDR3 loop is CASGLVEGASGGYTF. The CDR3 DNA reads TGTGCTAGTGGTTTGGTAGAGGGGGCCTCGGGGGGCTACACCTTC.

The CDR3 loop is CASSGQGVGNTEAFF. The CDR3 DNA is TGTGCCAGCAGTGGGCAGGGGGTTGGGAACACTGAAGCTTTCTTT. The V and J genes are TRBV6-1 and TRBJ1-1, with 7 bases aligning to TRBD1. With 4 bases clipped from V and 1 base from J, the junction kept 6 bases outside the gene matches. This CDR3 spans 15 amino acids. The germline gives CDR1 MNHNS, CDR2 SASEGT.

This clonotype was seen only a few times. The chain employs TRBV12-3 or TRBV12-4 and TRBJ1-2; TRBD1 agrees at 7 bases. The CDR3 totals 16 residues. Trimming at V came to 4 bases and at J to 5 bases, leaving 13 bases not matched to a gene. In DNA, the CDR3 is TGTGCCAGCAGTTCAGGGGGATATCAAGGCATTTATGGCTACACCTTC. Translation: CASSSGGYQGIYGYTF.

The chain couples TRBV5-1 to TRBJ2-3; tentative D call: TRBD2 (5 bases). There are 13 residues in the CDR3. Deletions cut 5 bases from V and 0 bases from J, with 7 bases between. Germline loops: CDR1 SGHRS, CDR2 YFSETQ. The CDR3 DNA reads as TGCGCCAGCAGAGCGGAAAGCACAGATACGCAGTATTTT. This translates into CASRAESTDTQYF.

The chain is built from TRBV4-1 and TRBJ2-7; 8 nucleotides line up with TRBD1. J gave up 2 bases and V 4 bases, and 7 bases lay outside the gene matches. This CDR3 comprises 15 residues. The germline V gene has CDR1 MGHRA and CDR2 YSYEKL. CDR3 bases: TGCGCCAGCAGCCCGCAAGGGACAGGAACCTACGAGCAGTACTTC. As protein: CASSPQGTGTYEQYF.

Written as DNA, the CDR3 is TGCGCCAGCAGTGAGCCAGCCTATGGTGAAAAACTGTTTTTT. It is translated as CASSEPAYGEKLFF. The chain carries TRBV10-2 and TRBJ1-4; D ambiguous. Trimming cost V 2 bases and J 7 bases, with 11 bases left between them. Germline-derived CDR1 and CDR2 are WSHSY and SAAADI. This CDR3 spans 14 amino acids.

The gene calls are TRBV6-5 and TRBJ2-1; 11 nucleotides match TRBD2. This CDR3 has 16 amino acids. The V segment lost 4 bases and the J segment 2 bases; nucleotides outside the gene matches: 4. Germline V lookup: CDR1 MNHEY, CDR2 SVGAGI. CDR3 loop: CASSSGTSGAYNEQFF. In DNA, the CDR3 is TGTGCCAGCAGTTCCGGGACTAGCGGCGCCTACAATGAGCAGTTCTTC.

This clonotype turned up a few times. The chain's CDR3 is CATSEGEKLFF. The DNA of the CDR3 is TGTGCCACCAGTGAGGGTGAAAAACTGTTTTTT. The chain links TRBV24-1 to TRBJ1-4, with D hard to call. The CDR3 is 11 amino acids. Germline V gene sequence: CDR1 KGHDR, CDR2 SFDVKD. The V and J ends lost 4 bases and 7 bases respectively, with 3 bases between them.

This clonotype was observed at least ten times. This chain joins TRBV9 and TRBJ2-4, with 8 bases matching TRBD2. The CDR3 spans 16 residues. Trimming removed 4 bases from V and 1 base from J; junction bases left unmatched: 7. Germline loops: CDR1 SGDLS, CDR2 YYNGEE. The CDR3 is CASSPPPGGAKNIQYF. In DNA, the CDR3 is TGTGCCAGCAGCCCACCCCCGGGGGGGGCCAAAAACATTCAGTACTTC.

This clonotype was detected ten times or more. J is TRBJ1-2 and V is TRBV15, with a weak D call TRBD1 (5 bases). CDR1 is LNHNV, CDR2 YYDKDF, per germline (reference sequence). The CDR3 contains 15 residues. V lost 0 bases, J lost 7 bases, and 15 bases lay in between. The CDR3: CATSRDLTGWSGYTF. CDR3 nucleotides: TGTGCCACCAGCAGAGATTTAACAGGATGGAGTGGCTACACCTTC. The full variable domain, completed using reference TRBV15 and TRBJ1-2, is DAMVIQNPRYQVTQFGKPVTLSCSQTLNHNVMYWYQQKSSQAPKLLFHYYDKDFNNEADTPDNFQSRRPNTSFCFLDIRSPGLGDTAMYLCATSRDLTGWSGYTFGSGTRLTVV.

There are a few counts of this clonotype. The V gene is TRBV7-2, the J gene TRBJ1-2; D possibly corresponds to TRBD1 (5 bases). Trimming removed 5 bases at V and 7 bases at J, with 8 bases between. The CDR3 sequence is 11 residues long. The V gene's germline CDR1 is SGHTA and CDR2 FQGNSA. DNA of the CDR3: TGTGCCAGCAGCCTGACAGCTGGCTACACCTTC. Its protein product is CASSLTAGYTF.

The rearrangement links TRBV6-2 or TRBV6-3 to TRBJ2-3; 8 nucleotides agree with TRBD2. There are 16 residues in the CDR3. Per germline, CDR1 MNHEY and CDR2 SVGEGT. V shed 3 bases and J 1 base; nucleotides not matched to a gene: 6. CDR3 amino acids: CASSYPPGLGTDTQYF. The CDR3 DNA reads TGTGCCAGCAGTTATCCCCCGGGACTAGGCACAGATACGCAGTATTTT.

The rearrangement links TRBV5-1 to TRBJ2-1, with a possible D match to TRBD1 (6 bases). V lost 4 bases to trimming and J lost 0 bases, with 17 bases between them. The CDR3 spans 17 residues. Germline V gene lookup returns CDR1 SGHRS and CDR2 YFSETQ. The CDR3 nucleotides read TGCGCCAGCAGCCGTGGGGGCGGGCCGAGCTCCTACAATGAGCAGTTCTTC. It is translated as CASSRGGGPSSYNEQFF.

This clonotype was seen only a few times. The J gene is TRBJ2-1, the V gene TRBV9; 8 bases fit TRBD2. CDR1 and CDR2 (germline): SGDLS, YYNGEE. V shed 3 bases and J 2 bases; nucleotides not matched to a gene: 1. This CDR3 has 14 residues. The CDR3 DNA follows: TGTGCCAGCAGCGCGGGACTAGCCTACAATGAGCAGTTCTTC. It specifies CASSAGLAYNEQFF.

This clonotype was picked up a small number of times. The V gene is TRBV20-1, the J gene TRBJ2-3; D gene unclear. Germline V CDR1 and CDR2: DFQATT, SNEGSKA (reference sequence). Between the trimmed V and J ends, which lost 4 bases and 10 bases, there was a span of 9 bases. The CDR3 consists of 10 residues. In DNA, the CDR3 is TGCAGTGCTACAAGCCGTGCGCAGTATTTT. Amino acid sequence: CSATSRAQYF.

This chain connects TRBV9 to TRBJ1-1; TRBD1 might be the D (6 bases). CDR1 is SGDLS, CDR2 YYNGEE, per germline. The CDR3 consists of 15 residues. V dropped 4 bases and J dropped 1 base, with 14 bases sitting between them. CDR3 residues: CASSSHQGRNTEAFF. The CDR3 DNA reads as TGTGCCAGCAGCTCTCACCAGGGGAGGAACACTGAAGCTTTCTTT.